Following are 32 T cell receptor beta chains from one sample sequenced in a study of identical twins. TCRdb ran MiXCR on the 5' RACE reads and lists one entry per CDR3 protein. The sample lists under 1 million distinct CDR3 sequences, approximately 13% occurring once. These same records also appear under a second study, on yellow fever vaccine responses in identical twins.

Material: PBMCs. The receptors were sampled from a woman aged 18-29 years in good health.

This clonotype has only one observation. The chain links TRBV28 to TRBJ1-5, with D possibly being TRBD1 (6 bases). In germline, CDR1 is MDHEN, CDR2 SYDVKM. V shed 7 bases and J shed 2 bases, with 18 bases lying between them. This CDR3 has 16 amino acids. The CDR3 sequence: CASILPRGSGNQPQHF. DNA of the CDR3: TGTGCCAGCATTCTTCCCAGGGGTTCAGGCAATCAGCCCCAGCATTTT.

The chain employs TRBV2 and TRBJ2-2, with 7 bases aligning to TRBD1. Losses at the gene ends were 6 bases for V and 1 base for J; bases not matched to a gene: 5. The CDR3 is 15 residues long. Germline-derived CDR1 and CDR2 are SNHLY and FYNNEI. CDR3 bases: TGTGCCAGCAGAGACGGGACAGTGAACACCGGGGAGCTGTTTTTT. It translates to CASRDGTVNTGELFF.

This clonotype has more than one count but fewer than ten. The rearrangement joins TRBV12-3 or TRBV12-4 to TRBJ2-7; the match to TRBD2 covers 7 bases. The CDR3 totals 17 residues. V dropped 0 bases and J dropped 5; count of bases not matched to a gene: 13. This CDR3 reads CASSLAQGSSGTDEQYF. In DNA form, the CDR3 reads TGTGCCAGCAGTTTAGCCCAAGGTTCAAGCGGGACGGACGAGCAGTACTTC.

This clonotype has ten or more counts. V is TRBV7-7 and J is TRBJ1-5; possible D gene TRBD1, 5 bases. The CDR3 sequence is 15 residues long. Looked up from germline, CDR1 is SSHAT and CDR2 is FNYEAQ (reference sequence). Trimming pared 0 bases from V and 1 base from J, leaving 7 bases between. The CDR3 DNA sequence: TGTGCCAGCAGCTTAGCAAGGGACAGCAATCAGCCCCAGCATTTT. Protein: CASSLARDSNQPQHF.

This clonotype has more than one count but fewer than ten. V and J are TRBV7-2 and TRBJ1-6; D is unclear. V lost 4 bases, J lost 3 bases, and 10 bases lay in between. This CDR3 spans 15 amino acids. The germline V gene encodes CDR1 SGHTA and CDR2 FQGNSA. The CDR3 protein is CASSWSQFYNSPLHF. The CDR3 DNA is TGTGCCAGCAGCTGGAGCCAGTTCTATAATTCACCCCTCCACTTT.

The rearrangement joins TRBV6-1 to TRBJ2-5, with 7 bases lining up with TRBD1. J was trimmed by 2 bases and V by 6 bases; bases with no gene match: 6. Germline V gives CDR1 MNHNS, CDR2 SASEGT. The CDR3 contains 14 residues. CDR3 in DNA: TGTGCCAGCAGCATTCCGGGACAGCAAGAGACCCAGTACTTC. This encodes CASSIPGQQETQYF.

This clonotype was observed a few times. The rearrangement links TRBV5-1 to TRBJ2-2; 9 bases line up with TRBD2. The germline V gene has CDR1 SGHRS and CDR2 YFSETQ. This CDR3 region has 20 residues. J gave up 6 bases and V 4 bases, and 22 bases lay outside the gene matches. CDR3 sequence (DNA): TGCGCCAGCAGCGAGACACCACCGGGACTAGCAACGATGTTTGCCGGGGAGCTGTTTTTT. It specifies CASSETPPGLATMFAGELFF.

This clonotype was recorded a few times. The rearrangement joins TRBV5-1 to TRBJ2-7; 14 nucleotides agree with TRBD2. CDR3 length: 15 amino acids. CDR1 and CDR2 (germline): SGHRS, YFSETQ. J was trimmed by 3 bases and V by 4 bases; bases with no gene match: 3. CDR3 residues: CASSTGLAGDYEQYV. CDR3 sequence (DNA): TGCGCCAGCAGCACGGGACTAGCGGGGGACTACGAGCAGTACGTC.

This clonotype was detected a few times. This chain connects TRBV3-1 to TRBJ2-3; either TRBD1 or TRBD2 may fit D (5 bases each). The CDR3 has 17 amino acids. Trimming removed 4 bases at V and 0 bases at J, with 17 bases between. CDR1 LGHDT and CDR2 YNNKEL come from the germline V gene (reference sequence). CDR3 protein: CASSPRDGAPSTDTQYF. CDR3 sequence (DNA): TGTGCCAGCAGCCCACGGGACGGGGCTCCTAGCACAGATACGCAGTATTTT.

This clonotype was seen a few times. This chain joins TRBV28 and TRBJ2-5, with D tentatively TRBD1 or TRBD2 (7 bases each). Germline V gives CDR1 MDHEN, CDR2 SYDVKM. V lost 6 bases, J lost 5 bases, and 16 bases lay in between. The CDR3 totals 14 residues. The CDR3 spells CASRPQGGRETQYF. CDR3 in DNA: TGTGCCAGCAGACCGCAGGGGGGGCGTGAGACCCAGTACTTC.

This clonotype was detected a few times. V usage is TRBV7-2 and J usage is TRBJ1-1; possibly TRBD1 for D (6 bases). The CDR3 is made up of 15 amino acids. The germline CDR1 and CDR2 sequences are SGHTA and FQGNSA. V was cut by 3 bases and J by 0 bases, with 11 bases left in between. The CDR3 protein is CASSFLTGLNTEAFF. CDR3 sequence (DNA): TGTGCCAGCAGCTTCCTGACAGGATTGAACACTGAAGCTTTCTTT. Together with reference TRBV7-2 and TRBJ1-1, the CDR3 gives the full variable domain: GAGVSQSPSNKVTEKGKDVELRCDPISGHTALYWYRQSLGQGLEFLIYFQGNSAPDKSGLPSDRFSAERTGGSVSTLTIQRTQQEDSAVYLCASSFLTGLNTEAFFGQGTRLTVV.

The V and J genes are TRBV5-1 and TRBJ1-6; possible D gene TRBD1, 5 bases. V was shortened by 3 bases and J by 8 bases, with 12 bases between the two germline ends. Germline V CDR1 and CDR2: SGHRS, YFSETQ. The CDR3 has 14 residues. This CDR3 is CASSSQGRDSPLHF. The CDR3 DNA sequence: TGCGCCAGCAGCTCTCAGGGCCGTGATTCACCCCTCCACTTT.

The chain links TRBV7-9 to TRBJ2-2; D possibly matches TRBD1 or TRBD2 (5 bases each). Germline V gives CDR1 SEHNR, CDR2 FQNEAQ (reference sequence). CDR3 length equals 17 residues. Between the trimmed V and J ends, which lost 3 bases and 2 bases, there was a span of 16 bases. The CDR3 nucleotides are TGTGCCAGCAGCTTTGGGGGACGTACTCTCAACACCGGGGAGCTGTTTTTT. Its translation is CASSFGGRTLNTGELFF.

The chain links TRBV20-1 to TRBJ1-1; 8 nucleotides agree with TRBD1. V was pared by 0 bases and J by 1 base, with 7 bases of the junction left unmatched. The CDR3 totals 16 residues. Germline assignment: CDR1 DFQATT and CDR2 SNEGSKA (reference sequence). The CDR3 loop is CSARETGQVKNTEAFF. Written as DNA, the CDR3 is TGCAGTGCTAGAGAAACGGGACAGGTCAAGAACACTGAAGCTTTCTTT.

As concerns this clonotype: Its ends do not fully match the called genes, so a read error is possible. The chain joins TRBV7-9 to TRBJ2-2; D is undetermined. CDR3 length equals 15 residues. The germline CDR1 and CDR2 sequences are SEHNR and FQNEAQ (reference sequence). The CDR3 nucleotides read TGTCCCAGCCCCCTTACACCGCCGAACACCGGGGAGCTGTTTTTT. Its protein is CPSPLTPPNTGELFF. Combining the CDR3 with reference TRBV7-9 and TRBJ2-2 gives the whole variable domain DTGVSQNPRHKITKRGQNVTFRCDPISEHNRLYWYRQTLGQGPEFLTYFQNEAQLEKSRLLSDRFSAERPKGSFSTLEIQRTEQGDSAMYLCPSPLTPPNTGELFFGEGSRLTVL.

The J gene is TRBJ2-1, the V gene TRBV7-9; possible D gene TRBD1, 6 bases. CDR3 length: 13 residues. V shed 3 bases and J shed 6 bases, with 9 bases lying between them. Germline V gene data show CDR1 as SEHNR and CDR2 as FQNEAQ (reference sequence). The CDR3 is CASSFRTANEQFF. The CDR3 region has the DNA TGTGCCAGCAGCTTTAGGACAGCCAATGAGCAGTTCTTC.

The V call is TRBV5-4, the J call TRBJ2-1; D perhaps matches TRBD2 (5 bases). Germline CDR1 reads SGHNT; CDR2 reads YYREEE (reference sequence). V lost 4 bases and J lost 2, with 13 bases in between. This CDR3 spans 15 amino acids. CDR3 in amino acids: CASSPWTEAYNEQFF. The DNA for the CDR3 is TGTGCCAGCAGCCCTTGGACGGAGGCCTACAATGAGCAGTTCTTC.

The chain combines TRBV11-1 with TRBJ2-1, with 16 positions matching TRBD2. The V and J ends lost 4 bases and 0 bases, in that order; junction bases with no gene match: 9. Per germline, CDR1 SGHAT and CDR2 FQDESV (reference sequence). CDR3 length equals 20 residues. The CDR3 here is CASSSSGLAGGQSSYNEQFF. DNA for the CDR3: TGTGCCAGCAGCTCATCGGGACTAGCGGGAGGGCAAAGCTCCTACAATGAGCAGTTCTTC.

This clonotype has just a few counts. The CDR3 DNA sequence: TGTGCCAGCAGCGCCGGGACAGGGGTTTCACCCCTCCACTTT. Translation gives CASSAGTGVSPLHF. J is TRBJ1-6 and V is TRBV9; 10 bases are a match to TRBD1. Germline CDR1 and CDR2: SGDLS and YYNGEE. CDR3 length: 14 residues. Trimming took 3 bases from V and 9 from J; bases not matched to a gene: 3.

V gene TRBV19 combines with J gene TRBJ2-3, with 7 bases that match TRBD1. CDR3 length equals 15 residues. V lost 3 bases and J lost 2; bases outside the gene matches: 5. Germline CDR1 is LNHDA and CDR2 is SQIVND (reference sequence). The CDR3 reads CASSIEQGITDTQYF. In DNA, the CDR3 is TGTGCCAGTAGTATCGAACAGGGGATCACAGATACGCAGTATTTT.

This clonotype has ten or more counts. V is TRBV5-1 and J is TRBJ1-1; possible D gene TRBD1, 6 bases. The CDR3 covers 14 residues. Trimming cost V 4 bases and J 5 bases, with 15 bases left between them. Germline CDR1 reads SGHRS; CDR2 reads YFSETQ. The CDR3 here is CASSGTGMGTEAFF. The CDR3 nucleotides are TGCGCCAGCAGCGGCACAGGGATGGGTACTGAAGCTTTCTTT.

This clonotype was seen just once. The chain carries TRBV20-1 and TRBJ2-3; 8 bases align to TRBD2. The CDR3 runs 15 residues. Trimming at V came to 5 bases and at J to 1 base, leaving 8 bases not matched to a gene. Germline V gene data show CDR1 as DFQATT and CDR2 as SNEGSKA (reference sequence). The CDR3 protein is CSAPPSGGGTDTQYF. CDR3 DNA sequence: TGCAGTGCTCCCCCCAGCGGGGGTGGCACAGATACGCAGTATTTT.

This clonotype showed up many times. For the CDR3, the DNA is TGCAGCGCTATCCTTGGTAGCAATCAGCCCCAGCATTTT. Encoded protein: CSAILGSNQPQHF. The V and J genes are TRBV29-1 and TRBJ1-5, with D unclear. V lost 7 bases, J lost 0 bases, and 10 bases lay in between. Per germline, CDR1 SQVTM and CDR2 ANQGSEA. The CDR3 loop spans 13 amino acids.

This clonotype has only a few counts. V gene TRBV6-5 combines with J gene TRBJ2-7; 8 nucleotides line up with TRBD1. The CDR3 covers 16 residues. Germline V gene lookup returns CDR1 MNHEY and CDR2 SVGAGI. J lost 3 bases, V lost 8 bases, and 15 bases had no gene match. CDR3 sequence reads: CASVGIGTGGFYEQYV. The CDR3 bases are TGTGCCAGCGTTGGGATAGGTACAGGGGGGTTCTACGAGCAGTACGTC.

This clonotype was counted a few times. The chain couples TRBV7-8 to TRBJ2-1, with D tentatively TRBD2 (5 bases). The V gene lost 2 bases and the J gene lost 6 bases, with 11 bases spanning the gap. The CDR3 is 14 amino acids. Germline loops: CDR1 SGHVS, CDR2 FQNEAQ. This CDR3 is CASSLPLASNEQFF. The CDR3 DNA follows: TGTGCCAGCAGCTTACCGCTAGCCAGCAATGAGCAGTTCTTC.

V usage is TRBV4-1 and J usage is TRBJ1-2, with D possibly being TRBD1 (5 bases). The CDR3 loop spans 14 amino acids. The germline V and J ends were trimmed by 0 bases and 4 bases, with 9 bases remaining between them. CDR1 and CDR2 (germline): MGHRA, YSYEKL. The CDR3 nucleotides are TGCGCCAGCAGCCAAGAGGAGGGGCTCTATGGCTACACCTTC. Its protein product is CASSQEEGLYGYTF.

This clonotype has just a few counts. The chain recombines TRBV6-5 with TRBJ1-1, with 10 bases fitting TRBD1. The CDR3 covers 16 residues. Looked up from germline, CDR1 is MNHEY and CDR2 is SVGAGI. Unmatched junction bases numbered 10, after V lost 5 bases and J lost 4 bases. In DNA, the CDR3 is TGTGCCAGCAGTCACCGGGACAGGGGTCGGGGCACTGAAGCTTTCTTT. It is translated as CASSHRDRGRGTEAFF.

The chain uses TRBV7-9 and TRBJ2-2, with D possibly being TRBD2 (6 bases). V lost 5 bases and J 3 bases, leaving 16 bases between the germline ends. The CDR3 runs to 16 residues. Germline V gene lookup returns CDR1 SEHNR and CDR2 FQNEAQ (reference sequence). CDR3 in DNA: TGTGCCAGCAGCCGACTGACTAGTTGGGACACCGGGGAGCTGTTTTTT. Protein product: CASSRLTSWDTGELFF.

The genes are TRBV5-5 and TRBJ1-1; D is unresolved. Trimming left V 0 bases short and J 7 bases short, with 10 bases between. In germline, CDR1 is SGHKS, CDR2 YYEKEE (reference sequence). This CDR3 region has 13 residues. CDR3 nucleotide sequence: TGTGCCAGCAGCTTGGCCGAATGGGGTGAAGCTTTCTTT. Protein product: CASSLAEWGEAFF.

The V and J genes are TRBV4-2 and TRBJ2-5; D not resolved. Trimming removed 1 base from V and 5 bases from J, with 11 bases in between. Germline-derived CDR1 and CDR2 are LGHNA and YNFKEQ. This CDR3 has 14 residues. The CDR3 loop reads CASSQAFFPETQYF. The CDR3 nucleotides read TGTGCCAGCAGCCAAGCCTTTTTTCCGGAGACCCAGTACTTC.

This clonotype has more than one count but fewer than ten. The V and J genes are TRBV12-3 or TRBV12-4 and TRBJ2-4, with a weak D call TRBD1 (5 bases). The V end was cut by 4 bases, the J end by 5 bases, with 15 bases between. This CDR3 spans 15 amino acids. CDR3 nucleotides: TGTGCCAGCAGTTCTCCCAGGGTAAGGGAAAACATTCAGTACTTC. It translates to CASSSPRVRENIQYF.

The V and J genes are TRBV2 and TRBJ1-1; D may be TRBD1 (6 bases). CDR3 length: 16 amino acids. CDR1 is SNHLY, CDR2 FYNNEI, per germline. The V end was cut by 6 bases, the J end by 0 bases, with 17 bases between. The CDR3 nucleotides read TGTGCCAGCAGCCACATAAGGGGGAGTATGAACACTGAAGCTTTCTTT. Translation: CASSHIRGSMNTEAFF.